This T cell receptor (beta chain) was retrieved from a study of T cell changes during pregnancy in multiple sclerosis. Germline V gene lookup returns CDR1 LNHNV and CDR2 YYDKDF (reference sequence). The V segment lost 5 bases and the J segment 8 bases; nucleotides outside the gene matches: 13. The length of the CDR3 is 16 residues. Produced via immunoSEQ multiplex PCR; TCRdb's table is partial and in-frame only. The sample lists about 81,000 clones, just under 95% occurring once. Sequenced here: peripheral blood, sampled in the third trimester of pregnancy. The TCR originated in a female donor in good health, enrolled as a control in a pregnancy study. The rearrangement joins TRBV15 to TRBJ2-1, with 9 positions matching TRBD2. CDR3 residues: CATSGGAGGPGYEQFF. The CDR3 DNA follows: TGTGCCACCAGCGGGGGGGCGGGAGGGCCTGGCTATGAGCAGTTCTTC.